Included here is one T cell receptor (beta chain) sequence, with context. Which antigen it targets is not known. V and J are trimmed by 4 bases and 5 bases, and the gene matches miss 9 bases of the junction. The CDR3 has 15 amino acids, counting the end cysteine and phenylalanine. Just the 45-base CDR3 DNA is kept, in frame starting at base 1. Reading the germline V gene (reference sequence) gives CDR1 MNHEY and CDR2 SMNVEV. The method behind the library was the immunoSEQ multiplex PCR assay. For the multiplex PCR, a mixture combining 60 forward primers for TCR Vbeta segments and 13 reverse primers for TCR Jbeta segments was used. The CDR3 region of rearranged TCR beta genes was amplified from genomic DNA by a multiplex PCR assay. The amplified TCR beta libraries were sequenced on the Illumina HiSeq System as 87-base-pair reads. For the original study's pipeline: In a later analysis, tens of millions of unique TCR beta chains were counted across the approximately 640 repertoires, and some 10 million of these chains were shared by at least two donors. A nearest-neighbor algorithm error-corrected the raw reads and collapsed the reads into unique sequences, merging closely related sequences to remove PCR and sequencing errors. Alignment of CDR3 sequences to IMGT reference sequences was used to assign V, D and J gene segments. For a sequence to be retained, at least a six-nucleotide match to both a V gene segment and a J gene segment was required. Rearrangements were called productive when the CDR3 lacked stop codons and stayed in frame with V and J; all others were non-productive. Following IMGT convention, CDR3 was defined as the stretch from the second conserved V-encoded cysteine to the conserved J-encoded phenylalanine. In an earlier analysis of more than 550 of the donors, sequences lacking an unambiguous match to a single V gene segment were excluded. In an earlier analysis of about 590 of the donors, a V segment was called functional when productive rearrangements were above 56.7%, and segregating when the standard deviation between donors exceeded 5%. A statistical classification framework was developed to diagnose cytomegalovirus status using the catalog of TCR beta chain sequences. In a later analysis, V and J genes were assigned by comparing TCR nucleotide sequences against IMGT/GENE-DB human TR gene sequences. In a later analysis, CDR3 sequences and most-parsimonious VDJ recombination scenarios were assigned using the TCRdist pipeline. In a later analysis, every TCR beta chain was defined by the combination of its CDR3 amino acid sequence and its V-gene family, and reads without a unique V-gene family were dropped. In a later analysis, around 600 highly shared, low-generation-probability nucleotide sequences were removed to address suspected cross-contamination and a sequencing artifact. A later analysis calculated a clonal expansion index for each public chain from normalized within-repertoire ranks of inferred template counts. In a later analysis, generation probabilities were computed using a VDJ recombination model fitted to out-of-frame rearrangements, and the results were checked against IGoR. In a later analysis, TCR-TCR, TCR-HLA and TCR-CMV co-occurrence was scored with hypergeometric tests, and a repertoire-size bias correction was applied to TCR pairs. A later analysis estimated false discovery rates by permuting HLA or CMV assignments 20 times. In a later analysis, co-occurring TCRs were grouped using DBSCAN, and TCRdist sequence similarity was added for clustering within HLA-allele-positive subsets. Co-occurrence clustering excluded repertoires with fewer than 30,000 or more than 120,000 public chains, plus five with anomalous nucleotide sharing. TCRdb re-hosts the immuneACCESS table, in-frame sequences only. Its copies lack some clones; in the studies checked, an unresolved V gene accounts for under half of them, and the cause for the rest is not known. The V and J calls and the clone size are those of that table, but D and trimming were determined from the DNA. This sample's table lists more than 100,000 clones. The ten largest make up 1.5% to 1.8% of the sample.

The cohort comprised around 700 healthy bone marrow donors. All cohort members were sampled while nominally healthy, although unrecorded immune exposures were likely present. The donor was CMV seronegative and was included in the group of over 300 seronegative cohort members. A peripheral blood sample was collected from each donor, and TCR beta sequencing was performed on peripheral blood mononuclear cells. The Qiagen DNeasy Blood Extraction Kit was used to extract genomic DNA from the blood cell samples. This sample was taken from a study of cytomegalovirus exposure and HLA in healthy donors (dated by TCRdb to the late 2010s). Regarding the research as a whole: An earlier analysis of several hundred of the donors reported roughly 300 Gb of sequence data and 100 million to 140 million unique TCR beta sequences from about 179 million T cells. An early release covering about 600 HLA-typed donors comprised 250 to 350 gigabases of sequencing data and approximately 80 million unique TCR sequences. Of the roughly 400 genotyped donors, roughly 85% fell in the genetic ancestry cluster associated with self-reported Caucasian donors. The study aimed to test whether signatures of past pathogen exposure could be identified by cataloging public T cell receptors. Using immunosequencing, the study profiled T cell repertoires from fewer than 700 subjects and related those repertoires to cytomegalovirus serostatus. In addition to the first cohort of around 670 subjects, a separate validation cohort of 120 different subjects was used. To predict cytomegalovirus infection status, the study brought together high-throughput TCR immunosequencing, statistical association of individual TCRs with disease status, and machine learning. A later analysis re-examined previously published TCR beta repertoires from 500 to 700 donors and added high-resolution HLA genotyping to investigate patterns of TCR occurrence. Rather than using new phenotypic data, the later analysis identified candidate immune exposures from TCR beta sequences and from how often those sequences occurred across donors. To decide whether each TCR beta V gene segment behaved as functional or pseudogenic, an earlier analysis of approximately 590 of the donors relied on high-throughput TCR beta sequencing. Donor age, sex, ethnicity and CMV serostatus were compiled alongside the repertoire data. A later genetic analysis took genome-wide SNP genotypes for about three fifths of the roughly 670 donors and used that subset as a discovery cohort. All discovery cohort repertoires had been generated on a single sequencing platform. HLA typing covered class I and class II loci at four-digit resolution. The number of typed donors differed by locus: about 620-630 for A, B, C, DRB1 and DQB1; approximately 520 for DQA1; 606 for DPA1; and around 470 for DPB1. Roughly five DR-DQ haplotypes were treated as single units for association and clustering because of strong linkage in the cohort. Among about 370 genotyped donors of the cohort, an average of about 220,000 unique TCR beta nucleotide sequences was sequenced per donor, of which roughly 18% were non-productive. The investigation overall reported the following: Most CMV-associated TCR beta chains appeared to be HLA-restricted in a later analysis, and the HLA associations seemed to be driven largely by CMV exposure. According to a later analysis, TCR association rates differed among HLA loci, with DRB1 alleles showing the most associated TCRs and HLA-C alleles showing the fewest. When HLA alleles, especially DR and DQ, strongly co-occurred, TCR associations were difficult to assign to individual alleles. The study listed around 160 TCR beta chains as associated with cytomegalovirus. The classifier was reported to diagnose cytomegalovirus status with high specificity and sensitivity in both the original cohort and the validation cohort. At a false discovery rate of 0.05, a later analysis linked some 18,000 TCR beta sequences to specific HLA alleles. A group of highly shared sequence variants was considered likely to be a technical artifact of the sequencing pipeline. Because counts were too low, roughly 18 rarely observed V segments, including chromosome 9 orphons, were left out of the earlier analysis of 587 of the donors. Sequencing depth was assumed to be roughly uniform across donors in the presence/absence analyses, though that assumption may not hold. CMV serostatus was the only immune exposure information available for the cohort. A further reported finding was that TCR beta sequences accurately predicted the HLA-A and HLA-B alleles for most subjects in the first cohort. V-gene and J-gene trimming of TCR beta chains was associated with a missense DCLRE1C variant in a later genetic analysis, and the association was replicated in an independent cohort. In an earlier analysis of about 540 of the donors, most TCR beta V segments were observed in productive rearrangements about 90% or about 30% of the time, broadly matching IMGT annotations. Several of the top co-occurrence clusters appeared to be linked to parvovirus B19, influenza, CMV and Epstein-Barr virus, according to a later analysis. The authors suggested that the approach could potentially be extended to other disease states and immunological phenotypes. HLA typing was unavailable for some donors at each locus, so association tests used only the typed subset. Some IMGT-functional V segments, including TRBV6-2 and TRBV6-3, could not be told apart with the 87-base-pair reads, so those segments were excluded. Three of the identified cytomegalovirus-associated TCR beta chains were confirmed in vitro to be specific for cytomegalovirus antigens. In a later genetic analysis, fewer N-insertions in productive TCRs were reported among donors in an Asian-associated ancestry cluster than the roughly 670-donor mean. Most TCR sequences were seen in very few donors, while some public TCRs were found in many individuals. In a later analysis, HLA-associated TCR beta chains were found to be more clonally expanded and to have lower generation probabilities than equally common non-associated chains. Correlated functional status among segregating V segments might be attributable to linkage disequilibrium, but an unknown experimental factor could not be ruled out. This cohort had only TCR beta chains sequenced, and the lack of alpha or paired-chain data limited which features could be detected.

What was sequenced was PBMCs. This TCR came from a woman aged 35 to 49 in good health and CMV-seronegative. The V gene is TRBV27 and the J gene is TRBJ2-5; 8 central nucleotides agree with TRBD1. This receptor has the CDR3 CASSSSGTGEETQYF. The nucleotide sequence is TGTGCCAGCAGTTCGTCCGGGACAGGAGAGGAGACCCAGTACTTC.